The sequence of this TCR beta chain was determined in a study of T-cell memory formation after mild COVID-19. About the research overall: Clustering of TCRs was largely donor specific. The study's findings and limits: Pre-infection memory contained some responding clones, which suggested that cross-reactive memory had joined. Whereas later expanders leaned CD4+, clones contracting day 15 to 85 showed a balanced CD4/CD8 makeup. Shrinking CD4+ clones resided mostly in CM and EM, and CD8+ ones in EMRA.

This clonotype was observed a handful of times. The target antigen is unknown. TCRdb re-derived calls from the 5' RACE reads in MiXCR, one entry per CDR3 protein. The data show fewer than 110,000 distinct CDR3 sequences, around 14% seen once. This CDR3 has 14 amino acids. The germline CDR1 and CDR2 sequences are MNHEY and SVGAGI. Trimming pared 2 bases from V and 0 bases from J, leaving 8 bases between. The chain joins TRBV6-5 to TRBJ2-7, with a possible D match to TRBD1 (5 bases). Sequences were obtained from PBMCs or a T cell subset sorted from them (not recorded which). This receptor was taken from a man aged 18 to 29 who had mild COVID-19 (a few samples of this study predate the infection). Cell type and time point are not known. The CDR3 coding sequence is TGTGCCAGCAGTTACGACAGTAGCTCCTACGAGCAGTACTTC. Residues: CASSYDSSSYEQYF.